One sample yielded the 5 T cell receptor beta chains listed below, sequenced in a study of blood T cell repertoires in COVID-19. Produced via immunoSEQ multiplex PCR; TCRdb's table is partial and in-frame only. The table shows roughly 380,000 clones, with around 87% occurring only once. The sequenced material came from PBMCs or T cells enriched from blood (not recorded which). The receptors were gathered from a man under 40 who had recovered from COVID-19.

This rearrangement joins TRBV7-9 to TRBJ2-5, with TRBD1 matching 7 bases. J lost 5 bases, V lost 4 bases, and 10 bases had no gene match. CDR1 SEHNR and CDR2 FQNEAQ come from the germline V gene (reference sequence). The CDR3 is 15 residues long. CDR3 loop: CASSSPTGRSETQYF. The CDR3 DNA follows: TGTGCCAGCAGCTCCCCGACAGGGAGATCCGAGACCCAGTACTTC.

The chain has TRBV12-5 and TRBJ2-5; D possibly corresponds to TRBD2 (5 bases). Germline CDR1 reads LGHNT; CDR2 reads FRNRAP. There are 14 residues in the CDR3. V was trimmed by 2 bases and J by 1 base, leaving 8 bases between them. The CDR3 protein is CASGLMEAQETQYF. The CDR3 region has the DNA TGTGCTAGTGGTTTGATGGAGGCCCAAGAGACCCAGTACTTC.

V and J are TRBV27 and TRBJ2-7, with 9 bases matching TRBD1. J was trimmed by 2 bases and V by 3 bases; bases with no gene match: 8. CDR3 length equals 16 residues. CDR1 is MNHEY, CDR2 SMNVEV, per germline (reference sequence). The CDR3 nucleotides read TGTGCCAGCAGTTTCGCGACAGGGGGTTATACCTACGAGCAGTACTTC. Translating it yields CASSFATGGYTYEQYF.

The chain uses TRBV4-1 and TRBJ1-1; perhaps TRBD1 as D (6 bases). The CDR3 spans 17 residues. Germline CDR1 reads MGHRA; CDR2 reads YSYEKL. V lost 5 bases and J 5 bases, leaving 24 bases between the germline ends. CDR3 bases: TGCGCCAGCAGCGTTCCGGGACAAAAACCCCGCGGGACTGAAGCTTTCTTT. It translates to CASSVPGQKPRGTEAFF.

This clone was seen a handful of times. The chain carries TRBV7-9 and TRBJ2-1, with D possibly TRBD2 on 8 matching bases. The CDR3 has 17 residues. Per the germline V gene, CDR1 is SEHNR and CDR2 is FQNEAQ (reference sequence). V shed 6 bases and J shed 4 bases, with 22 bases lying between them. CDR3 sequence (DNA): TGTGCCAGCAGTCAGGGGGGTGCGTTAGCGGGGTACAATGAGCAGTTCTTC. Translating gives CASSQGGALAGYNEQFF.